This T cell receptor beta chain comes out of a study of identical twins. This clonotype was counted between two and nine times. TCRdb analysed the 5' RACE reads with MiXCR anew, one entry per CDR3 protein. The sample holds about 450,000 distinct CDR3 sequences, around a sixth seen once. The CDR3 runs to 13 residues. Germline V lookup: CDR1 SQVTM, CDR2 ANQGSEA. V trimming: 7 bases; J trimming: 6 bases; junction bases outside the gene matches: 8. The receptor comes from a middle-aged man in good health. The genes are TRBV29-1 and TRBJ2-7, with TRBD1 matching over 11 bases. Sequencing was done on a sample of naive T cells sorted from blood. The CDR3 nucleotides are TGCAGCGGACCGGGACAGGGGGGAAGCGAGCAGTACTTC. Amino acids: CSGPGQGGSEQYF.